The 18 T cell receptor beta chains below all came from one sample that was sequenced in a study of spatial heterogeneity in lung cancer. Overall study results and limits: Higher tumor mutation counts went along with higher counts of expanded intratumoral alpha and beta TCRs.

Their recognized antigens are unknown. TCRdb reprocessed the 5' RACE reads via MiXCR and lists one record per CDR3 protein. The table includes 2,000 to 2,500 distinct CDR3 sequences, under 10% detected once. Time point here: sample taken at primary tumor resection. The specimen comprised lung tumor tissue, sampled at surgery. The origin of the receptors is a female donor with early-stage non-small cell lung cancer.

This clonotype was recorded at least ten times. This rearrangement joins TRBV27 to TRBJ1-4; TRBD1 agrees at 7 bases. Germline loops: CDR1 MNHEY, CDR2 SMNVEV (reference sequence). There are 13 residues in the CDR3. V dropped 8 bases and J dropped 4; count of bases not matched to a gene: 4. CDR3 DNA: TGTGCCAGCGCGGACAGGTTTAATGAAAAACTGTTTTTT. Amino acid sequence: CASADRFNEKLFF.

The sample holds many counts of this clonotype. The chain is built from TRBV18 and TRBJ2-5; the D gene is possibly TRBD1 (6 bases). Trimming pared 5 bases from V and 5 bases from J, leaving 21 bases between. The CDR3 totals 16 residues. Germline V gene lookup returns CDR1 KGHSH and CDR2 LQKENI. The chain's CDR3 is CASSSTYSGVWETQYF. The CDR3, as DNA: TGTGCCAGCTCATCAACCTATTCAGGGGTATGGGAGACCCAGTACTTC.

In its sample, this clonotype is medium-sized. CDR3 nucleotides: TGTGCCAGCAGCTTAGTAGTCTTTGAGCAGTTCTTC. Translating it yields CASSLVVFEQFF. The chain joins TRBV7-2 to TRBJ2-1; D gene ambiguous. The CDR3 runs 12 residues. Germline lookup yields CDR1 SGHTA and CDR2 FQGNSA. Between the trimmed V and J ends, which lost 1 base and 9 bases, there was a span of 7 bases.

This clonotype is deemed medium-sized (0.01 to 0.1%). The chain combines TRBV15 with TRBJ2-6; D call uncertain. V shed 0 bases and J shed 0 bases, with 6 bases lying between them. Germline V gives CDR1 LNHNV, CDR2 YYDKDF (reference sequence). The CDR3 totals 16 residues. The CDR3, as DNA: TGTGCCACCAGCAGAGACCTGGGCTCTGGGGCCAACGTCCTGACTTTC. Its translation: CATSRDLGSGANVLTF.

Judged by abundance, this clonotype is medium-sized (0.01 to 0.1%). This sequence joins TRBV7-8 and TRBJ1-1, with D perhaps TRBD1 (5 bases). This CDR3 is built from 15 residues. V gave up 5 bases and J gave up 1 base, with 14 bases separating them. Germline loops: CDR1 SGHVS, CDR2 FQNEAQ. The CDR3 coding sequence is TGTGCCAGCAGCGTCATAAGTCAGGGGAACACTGAAGCTTTCTTT. It codes for CASSVISQGNTEAFF. Full variable domain (rest looked up from reference TRBV7-8 and TRBJ1-1): GAGVSQSPRYKVAKRGQDVALRCDPISGHVSLFWYQQALGQGPEFLTYFQNEAQLDKSGLPSDRFFAERPEGSVSTLKIQRTQQEDSAVYLCASSVISQGNTEAFFGQGTRLTVV.

This clonotype was counted many times. This sequence joins TRBV20-1 and TRBJ2-3, with D perhaps matching TRBD2 (6 bases). The CDR3 extends over 14 amino acids. CDR1 and CDR2 from the germline V gene are DFQATT and SNEGSKA (reference sequence). The V gene lost 1 base and the J gene lost 6 bases, with 14 bases spanning the gap. The CDR3 loop reads CSARVTGARDTQYF. CDR3 sequence (DNA): TGCAGTGCTAGAGTGACGGGAGCTCGGGATACGCAGTATTTT.

This clonotype is medium-sized by share. The chain couples TRBV20-1 to TRBJ1-2; D might be TRBD1 (6 bases). Trimming pared 5 bases from V and 4 bases from J, leaving 14 bases between. This CDR3 is 13 amino acids long. Germline CDR1 and CDR2: DFQATT and SNEGSKA (reference sequence). The CDR3 DNA reads as TGCAGTGCTCGGGACAATCAGATCTATGGCTACACCTTC. It encodes CSARDNQIYGYTF.

This clonotype counts as medium-sized. V usage is TRBV20-1 and J usage is TRBJ2-7, with TRBD2 identical over 8 bases. The CDR3 length is 13 residues. Germline-derived CDR1 and CDR2 are DFQATT and SNEGSKA (reference sequence). The DNA of the CDR3 is TGCTCCGGACTAGCCGCTTTCCCCTACGAGCAGTACTTC. Its translation: CSGLAAFPYEQYF.

This clonotype was seen at least ten times. The V gene is TRBV12-3 or TRBV12-4, the J gene TRBJ2-4; weak D call: TRBD1 (5 bases). The CDR3 is made up of 15 amino acids. V was pared by 3 bases and J by 0 bases, with 9 bases between. CDR3 residues: CASSFARVAKNIQYF. The CDR3 DNA reads TGTGCCAGCAGTTTCGCCAGGGTAGCCAAAAACATTCAGTACTTC.

The V call is TRBV7-3, the J call TRBJ2-3; maybe TRBD1 (5 bases). CDR3 size: 16 residues. The V gene lost 2 bases and the J gene lost 0 bases, with 12 bases spanning the gap. Germline CDR1 SGHTA, CDR2 FQGTGA. In DNA, the CDR3 is TGTGCCAGCAGCTTAGGGGCTACGTCTAGCACAGATACGCAGTATTTT. This encodes CASSLGATSSTDTQYF.

V usage is TRBV7-3 and J usage is TRBJ2-1; TRBD2 matches at 9 bases. CDR3 length: 15 residues. Germline CDR1 is SGHTA and CDR2 is FQGTGA. J was trimmed by 10 bases and V by 3 bases; bases with no gene match: 10. The CDR3 reads CASSLSPSGTEEQFF. For the CDR3, the DNA is TGTGCCAGCAGCTTGTCGCCTAGCGGGACTGAAGAGCAGTTCTTC.

This clonotype was counted many times. The chain employs TRBV12-3 or TRBV12-4 and TRBJ2-1; D uncertain. The CDR3 length is 11 residues. Deletions cut 2 bases from V and 4 bases from J, with 0 bases between. DNA of the CDR3: TGTGCCAGCAGTTTATACAATGAGCAGTTCTTC. Translating it yields CASSLYNEQFF.

This clonotype is medium-sized within its sample. J is TRBJ1-5 and V is TRBV19; a possible D gene is TRBD1 (6 bases). Germline CDR1 and CDR2: LNHDA and SQIVND (reference sequence). CDR3 length equals 13 residues. Trimming shortened V by 6 bases and J by 4 bases, and 10 bases separated the two germline ends. CDR3 in amino acids: CASSRQENQPQHF. CDR3 DNA: TGTGCCAGTAGCAGACAGGAAAATCAGCCCCAGCATTTT.

Within the sample, this clonotype is medium-sized (0.01 to 0.1%). This rearrangement joins TRBV6-1 to TRBJ2-5, with TRBD1 identical over 10 bases. The CDR3 extends over 17 amino acids. Per germline, CDR1 MNHNS and CDR2 SASEGT. The V segment lost 2 bases and the J segment 3 bases; nucleotides outside the gene matches: 9. CDR3 loop: CASSERDRGLSEETQYF. Here the CDR3 DNA reads TGTGCCAGCAGTGAAAGGGACAGGGGCCTCTCCGAAGAGACCCAGTACTTC.

This clonotype rates as medium-sized. The chain links TRBV7-8 to TRBJ1-6; D perhaps matches TRBD1 (5 bases). This CDR3 spans 16 amino acids. V was cut by 3 bases and J by 10 bases, with 19 bases left in between. Germline values: CDR1 SGHVS, CDR2 FQNEAQ. The CDR3 loop is CASSFGSGPQRSPLHF. Written as DNA, the CDR3 is TGTGCCAGCAGCTTCGGGTCGGGACCTCAGAGATCACCCCTCCACTTT. Using reference TRBV7-8 and TRBJ1-6 for the parts outside the CDR3, the full variable domain is GAGVSQSPRYKVAKRGQDVALRCDPISGHVSLFWYQQALGQGPEFLTYFQNEAQLDKSGLPSDRFFAERPEGSVSTLKIQRTQQEDSAVYLCASSFGSGPQRSPLHFGNGTRLTVT.

In this sample, this clonotype is medium-sized. The CDR3 spells CASSFIDTYEQYV. The DNA of the CDR3 is TGTGCCAGCAGTTTTATTGACACCTACGAGCAGTACGTC. The V gene is TRBV7-8, the J gene TRBJ2-7; D is unresolved. V was clipped by 6 bases and J by 2 bases, with 11 bases between them. The CDR3 loop spans 13 amino acids. Germline V gene sequence: CDR1 SGHVS, CDR2 FQNEAQ.

Within the sample, this clonotype is medium-sized (0.01 to 0.1%). The chain recombines TRBV4-2 with TRBJ2-1; 7 nucleotides line up with TRBD2. This CDR3 has 16 residues. The V segment lost 0 bases and the J segment 2 bases; nucleotides outside the gene matches: 4. Germline loops: CDR1 LGHNA, CDR2 YNFKEQ. Written as DNA, the CDR3 is TGTGCCAGCAGCCAAGAATCGAGCGGGGCCTACAATGAGCAGTTCTTC. Encoded protein: CASSQESSGAYNEQFF.

The rearrangement joins TRBV5-6 to TRBJ1-1, with 8 bases identical to TRBD1. Trimming took 4 bases from V and 11 from J; bases not matched to a gene: 7. The CDR3 runs 12 residues. The V gene's germline CDR1 is SGHDT and CDR2 YYEEEE. CDR3 sequence (DNA): TGTGCCAGCAGCGGCGACAGGGGTAGCGCTTTCTTT. Its translation is CASSGDRGSAFF.